The 2 T cell receptor beta chains listed next were all sequenced from one sample in a study of cytomegalovirus exposure and HLA in healthy donors. The PCR had 60 Vbeta and 13 Jbeta primers. TCRdb keeps only in-frame clones here, not all; method: immunoSEQ multiplex PCR. The sample carries some 150,000 clones, roughly 80% recorded once. Material: PBMCs. The receptors were gathered from a man aged 25 to 40 in good health and CMV-seropositive.

This rearrangement joins TRBV27 to TRBJ2-1; 7 bases map to TRBD2. This CDR3 contains 18 residues. V lost 1 base, J lost 7 bases, and 16 bases stayed unmatched. Germline-derived CDR1 and CDR2 are MNHEY and SMNVEV (reference sequence). The CDR3 sequence: CASSLFGRAGAGVNEQFF. The CDR3 DNA sequence: TGTGCCAGCAGTTTATTCGGTAGGGCGGGAGCTGGTGTAAATGAGCAGTTCTTC.

This clone has just one count. The chain is built from TRBV27 and TRBJ2-3; TRBD2 aligns across 13 bases. Germline V gene sequence: CDR1 MNHEY, CDR2 SMNVEV (reference sequence). This CDR3 region has 20 residues. V dropped 4 bases and J dropped 3; count of bases not matched to a gene: 16. CDR3 sequence reads: CASSSDARGPGLAGTDTQYF. The CDR3 DNA reads as TGTGCCAGCAGTTCCGATGCGAGAGGCCCGGGACTAGCGGGGACAGATACGCAGTATTTT.